This TCR beta chain was sequenced during a study of blood T cells in healthy people across ages. Donor samples were obtained from healthy Caucasian individuals from Russia, aged about 6 to 100. Every participating donor contributed 9.5 to 10 milliliters of peripheral blood through a draw. This clonotype was recorded a few times. Antigen specificity is unknown. Combining a sample-barcoded 5' primer with a J-beta primer mix, a second PCR ran for 7 to 11 cycles. A single record per CDR3 protein comes from TCRdb applying MiXCR to the 5' RACE reads. The sample carries under 2 million distinct CDR3 sequences, 34% recorded once. The study, taken as a whole, reports: Donor CMV infection status was unknown, possibly confounding age-related changes in expanded clonotypes.

J gave up 3 bases and V 7 bases, and 12 bases lay outside the gene matches. CDR1 is MNHEY, CDR2 SMNVEV, per germline (reference sequence). The CDR3 contains 16 residues. This chain connects TRBV27 to TRBJ2-1; TRBD2 agrees at 7 bases. The sequenced material came from blood. The receptor was isolated from a woman in her twenties or thirties in good health. The CDR3 protein is CASNPSGEGLYNEQFF. The CDR3 bases are TGTGCCAGCAACCCATCGGGGGAGGGCCTCTACAATGAGCAGTTCTTC.